This is a list of T cell receptor beta chains from one sample in a study of T-cell reconstitution after alpha-beta-depleted transplantation in children. In TCRdb, the PCR reads were re-called with MiXCR into one record per CDR3 protein. Seen here are about 130,000 distinct CDR3 sequences, about 9.5% observed once, and the top ten hold around 24%. The specimen comprised PBMCs, mostly from graft donor cells, sampled 180 days after TCRalphabeta/CD19-depleted stem cell transplant. These receptors all come from a girl less than two years old who had a stem cell transplant for combined immunodeficiency, so the T cells may come from the graft donor. Each CDR3 is given with its conserved first and last residue. Each record gives: D gene, J gene, V gene, clone size, CDR3 protein, CDR3 DNA. A D gene is named only where the DNA matches it firmly. Some rows have no size entry. The others give once, few or many, or a class for an expanded clone.

d_gene: .; j_gene: TRBJ2-7; v_gene: TRBV29-1; abundance: .; CDR3aa: CSVEDREGDPYEQYF; CDR3nt: TGCAGCGTTGAAGATCGGGAAGGGGACCCCTACGAGCAGTACTTC
d_gene: .; j_gene: TRBJ2-3; v_gene: TRBV5-1; abundance: .; CDR3aa: CASSPRPRTDTQYF; CDR3nt: TGCGCCAGCAGCCCACGACCCCGCACAGATACGCAGTATTTT
d_gene: TRBD1; j_gene: TRBJ1-5; v_gene: TRBV12-3/TRBV12-4; abundance: .; CDR3aa: CASSGQGNQPQHF; CDR3nt: TGTGCCAGCAGTGGACAGGGGAATCAGCCCCAGCATTTT
d_gene: .; j_gene: TRBJ2-6; v_gene: TRBV5-1; abundance: .; CDR3aa: CASSFQLSGANVLTF; CDR3nt: TGCGCCAGCAGCTTCCAGTTGTCTGGGGCCAACGTCCTGACTTTC
d_gene: TRBD2; j_gene: TRBJ2-7; v_gene: TRBV15; abundance: many; CDR3aa: CATSTATRASGIYEQYF; CDR3nt: TGTGCCACCAGCACCGCGACTCGAGCTAGCGGGATTTACGAGCAGTACTTC
d_gene: TRBD2; j_gene: TRBJ2-3; v_gene: TRBV15; abundance: few; CDR3aa: CATSSPAGGGADTQYF; CDR3nt: TGTGCCACCAGCAGCCCAGCGGGAGGTGGGGCAGATACGCAGTATTTT
d_gene: .; j_gene: TRBJ2-7; v_gene: TRBV5-1; abundance: few; CDR3aa: CASSLATGFSYEQYF; CDR3nt: TGCGCCAGCAGCTTGGCGACAGGTTTTTCCTACGAGCAGTACTTC
d_gene: .; j_gene: TRBJ2-6; v_gene: TRBV9; abundance: few; CDR3aa: CASSSGLLSGANVLTF; CDR3nt: TGTGCCAGCAGCTCTGGACTGCTCTCTGGGGCCAACGTCCTGACTTTC
d_gene: .; j_gene: TRBJ2-7; v_gene: TRBV10-3; abundance: .; CDR3aa: CAISESEYEQYF; CDR3nt: TGTGCCATCAGTGAGTCGGAGTACGAGCAGTACTTC
d_gene: .; j_gene: TRBJ2-2; v_gene: TRBV9; abundance: many; CDR3aa: CASSVVGWGNTGELFF; CDR3nt: TGTGCCAGCAGCGTAGTCGGGTGGGGGAACACCGGGGAGCTGTTTTTT
d_gene: TRBD1; j_gene: TRBJ2-3; v_gene: TRBV20-1; abundance: many; CDR3aa: CSASGQGRSDTQYF; CDR3nt: TGCAGTGCTAGCGGACAGGGAAGATCAGATACGCAGTATTTT
d_gene: .; j_gene: TRBJ2-7; v_gene: TRBV29-1; abundance: .; CDR3aa: CSVIGQGWHEQYF; CDR3nt: TGCAGCGTCATCGGGCAGGGGTGGCACGAGCAGTACTTC
d_gene: TRBD1; j_gene: TRBJ2-2; v_gene: TRBV5-6; abundance: few; CDR3aa: CASSAGQGAVGGELFF; CDR3nt: TGTGCCAGCAGCGCGGGACAGGGGGCGGTTGGCGGGGAGCTGTTTTTT
d_gene: .; j_gene: TRBJ2-5; v_gene: TRBV20-1; abundance: few; CDR3aa: CSASRDERETQYF; CDR3nt: TGCAGTGCTAGCCGGGATGAGCGAGAGACCCAGTACTTC
d_gene: TRBD1; j_gene: TRBJ2-5; v_gene: TRBV12-3/TRBV12-4; abundance: many; CDR3aa: CASSLGDRGRQETQYF; CDR3nt: TGTGCCAGCAGTTTAGGTGACAGGGGCAGGCAAGAGACCCAGTACTTC
d_gene: TRBD1; j_gene: TRBJ2-2; v_gene: TRBV19; abundance: .; CDR3aa: CATHGTGDTGELFF; CDR3nt: TGTGCCACTCACGGGACAGGTGACACCGGGGAGCTGTTTTTT
d_gene: .; j_gene: TRBJ2-7; v_gene: TRBV20-1; abundance: .; CDR3aa: CSAIRSGVEEQYF; CDR3nt: TGCAGTGCCATACGGTCGGGAGTCGAGGAGCAGTACTTC
d_gene: .; j_gene: TRBJ2-1; v_gene: TRBV11-3; abundance: few; CDR3aa: CASSLDPLPYNEQFF; CDR3nt: TGTGCCAGCAGCCTCGACCCCCTGCCCTACAATGAGCAGTTCTTC
d_gene: TRBD2; j_gene: TRBJ2-1; v_gene: TRBV20-1; abundance: many; CDR3aa: CSARGLAGGLSDEQFF; CDR3nt: TGCAGTGCTAGAGGTCTAGCGGGGGGCCTTAGCGATGAGCAGTTCTTC
d_gene: TRBD1; j_gene: TRBJ2-7; v_gene: TRBV20-1; abundance: .; CDR3aa: CSARGTGLGMRYEQYF; CDR3nt: TGCAGTGCTAGGGGGACAGGGCTCGGGATGCGCTACGAGCAGTACTTC
d_gene: TRBD1; j_gene: TRBJ2-7; v_gene: TRBV11-3; abundance: few; CDR3aa: CATSGQGRNEQYF; CDR3nt: TGTGCCACCTCGGGACAGGGAAGAAACGAGCAGTACTTC
d_gene: TRBD1; j_gene: TRBJ1-2; v_gene: TRBV14; abundance: .; CDR3aa: CASSQDRQGPSLISYGYTF; CDR3nt: TGTGCCAGCAGCCAAGATCGACAGGGTCCCTCGTTAATCAGCTATGGCTACACCTTC
d_gene: .; j_gene: TRBJ2-2; v_gene: TRBV4-2; abundance: few; CDR3aa: CASSQDQGSPTGELFF; CDR3nt: TGTGCCAGCAGCCAAGATCAGGGTAGCCCCACCGGGGAGCTGTTTTTT
d_gene: TRBD2; j_gene: TRBJ2-5; v_gene: TRBV4-3; abundance: .; CDR3aa: CASSQEGREGETQYF; CDR3nt: TGCGCCAGCAGCCAAGAGGGCAGGGAGGGGGAGACCCAGTACTTC
d_gene: TRBD1; j_gene: TRBJ2-5; v_gene: TRBV5-6; abundance: few; CDR3aa: CASSRQGTQYF; CDR3nt: TGTGCCAGCAGCCGACAGGGGACCCAGTACTTC
d_gene: .; j_gene: TRBJ1-6; v_gene: TRBV6-2/TRBV6-3; abundance: few; CDR3aa: CATNVGNSPLHF; CDR3nt: TGTGCCACCAACGTAGGCAATTCACCCCTCCACTTT
d_gene: .; j_gene: TRBJ1-4; v_gene: TRBV27; abundance: few; CDR3aa: CASSYYSTNEKLFF; CDR3nt: TGTGCCAGCAGTTACTACTCAACTAATGAAAAACTGTTTTTT
d_gene: .; j_gene: TRBJ2-5; v_gene: TRBV19; abundance: .; CDR3aa: CASSPRVAVFQETQYF; CDR3nt: TGTGCCAGTAGTCCCCGGGTAGCGGTGTTCCAAGAGACCCAGTACTTC
d_gene: TRBD1; j_gene: TRBJ2-2; v_gene: TRBV20-1; abundance: .; CDR3aa: CSARTGWTGELFF; CDR3nt: TGCAGTGCTAGGACAGGGTGGACCGGGGAGCTGTTTTTT
d_gene: TRBD1; j_gene: TRBJ1-2; v_gene: TRBV6-2/TRBV6-3; abundance: few; CDR3aa: CASRRHRGRGYGYTF; CDR3nt: TGTGCCAGCAGGCGTCACAGGGGGCGCGGGTATGGCTACACCTTC